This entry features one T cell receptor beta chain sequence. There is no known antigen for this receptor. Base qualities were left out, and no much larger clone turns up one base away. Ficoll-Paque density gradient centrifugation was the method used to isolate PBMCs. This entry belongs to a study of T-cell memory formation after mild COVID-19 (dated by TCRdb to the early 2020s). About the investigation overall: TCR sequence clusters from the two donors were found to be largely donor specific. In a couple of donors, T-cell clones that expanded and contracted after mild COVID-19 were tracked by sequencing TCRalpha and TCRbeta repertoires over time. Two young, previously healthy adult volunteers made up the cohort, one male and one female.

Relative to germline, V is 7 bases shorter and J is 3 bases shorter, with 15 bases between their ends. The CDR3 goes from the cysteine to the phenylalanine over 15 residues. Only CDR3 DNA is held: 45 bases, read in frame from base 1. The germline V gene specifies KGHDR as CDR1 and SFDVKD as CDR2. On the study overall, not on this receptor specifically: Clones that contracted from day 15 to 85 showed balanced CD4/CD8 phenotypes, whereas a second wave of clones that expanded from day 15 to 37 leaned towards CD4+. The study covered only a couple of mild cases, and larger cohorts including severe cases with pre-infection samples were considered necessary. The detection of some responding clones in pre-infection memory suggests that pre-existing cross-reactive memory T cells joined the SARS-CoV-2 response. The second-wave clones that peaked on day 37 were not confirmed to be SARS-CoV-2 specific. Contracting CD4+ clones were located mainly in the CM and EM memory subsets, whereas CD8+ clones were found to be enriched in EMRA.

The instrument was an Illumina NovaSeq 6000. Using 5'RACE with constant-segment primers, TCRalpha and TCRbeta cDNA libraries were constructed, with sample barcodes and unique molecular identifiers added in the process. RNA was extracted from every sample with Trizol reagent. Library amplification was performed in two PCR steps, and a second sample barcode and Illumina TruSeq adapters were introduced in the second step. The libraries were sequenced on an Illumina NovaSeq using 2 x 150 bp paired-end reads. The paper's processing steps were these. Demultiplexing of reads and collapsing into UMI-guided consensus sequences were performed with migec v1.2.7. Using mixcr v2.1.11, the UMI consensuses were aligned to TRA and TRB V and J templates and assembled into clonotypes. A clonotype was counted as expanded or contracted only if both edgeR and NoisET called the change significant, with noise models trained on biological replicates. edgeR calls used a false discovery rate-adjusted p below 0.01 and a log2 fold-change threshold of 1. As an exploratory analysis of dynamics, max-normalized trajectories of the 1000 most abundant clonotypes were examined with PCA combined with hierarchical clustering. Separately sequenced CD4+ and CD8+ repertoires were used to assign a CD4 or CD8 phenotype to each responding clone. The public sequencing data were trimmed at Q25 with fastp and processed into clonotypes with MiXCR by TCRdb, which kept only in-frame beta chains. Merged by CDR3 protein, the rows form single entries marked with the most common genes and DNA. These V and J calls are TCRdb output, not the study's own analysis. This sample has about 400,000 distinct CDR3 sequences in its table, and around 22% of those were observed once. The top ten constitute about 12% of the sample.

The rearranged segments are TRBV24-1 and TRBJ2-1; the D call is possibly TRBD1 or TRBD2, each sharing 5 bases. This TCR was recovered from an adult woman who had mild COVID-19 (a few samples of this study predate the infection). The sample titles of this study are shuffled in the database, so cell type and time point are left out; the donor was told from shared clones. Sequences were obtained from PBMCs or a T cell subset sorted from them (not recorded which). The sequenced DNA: TGTGCCACCAGCGGGACCGCGCAGAGCTACAATGAGCAGTTCTTC. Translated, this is CATSGTAQSYNEQFF.